This T cell receptor beta chain was obtained from a study of blood T cell repertoires in COVID-19. Some clones are missing from TCRdb's copy, which holds only in-frame ones; the method was immunoSEQ multiplex PCR. The sample includes 100,000 to 150,000 clones, 88% of them seen just once. The V gene end was trimmed by 3 bases and the J gene end by 4 bases; junction bases not matched to a gene: 4. Germline-derived CDR1 and CDR2 are SNHLY and FYNNEI. The CDR3 is made up of 14 amino acids. The receptor's source is a woman aged 50 to 60 with active or convalescent COVID-19. Sequencing used peripheral blood. The chain is built from TRBV2 and TRBJ2-7; 9 bases are shared with TRBD1. The CDR3 DNA reads TGTGCCAGCAGTGAGCGGACAGGGGATTACGAGCAGTACTTC. Amino acid sequence: CASSERTGDYEQYF.